This entry lists 21 T cell receptor beta chains sequenced from one sample in a study of cytomegalovirus exposure and HLA in healthy donors. PCR used 60 Vbeta primers and 13 Jbeta primers. Assay used: immunoSEQ multiplex PCR; TCRdb lists only in-frame clones, some missing. Among nearly 95,000 clones, approximately 7.6% were seen once, and the ten largest hold under 3%. Sequencing used PBMCs. These receptors originate from a man aged 50-60 years in good health and CMV-seronegative.

This clone was counted between two and nine times. V and J are TRBV5-1 and TRBJ1-2, with a tentative D call TRBD1 (5 bases). The ends were cut back, 7 bases at V and 8 bases at J, with 12 bases in the middle. Germline V gene data show CDR1 as SGHRS and CDR2 as YFSETQ. The CDR3 is 11 residues long. The CDR3 sequence: CASPDSGGYTF. The CDR3 region has the DNA TGCGCCAGCCCCGACAGTGGAGGCTACACCTTC.

This clone came up a few times. This chain links TRBV13 with TRBJ2-1, with D hard to call. Between the trimmed V and J ends, which lost 6 bases and 5 bases, there was a span of 8 bases. CDR3 length: 12 residues. Germline V lookup: CDR1 PRHDT, CDR2 FYEKMQ (reference sequence). Here the CDR3 reads CASRPQNNEQFF. In DNA, the CDR3 is TGTGCCAGCAGACCCCAGAACAATGAGCAGTTCTTC. The full variable domain, its missing parts supplied by reference TRBV13 and TRBJ2-1, is AAGVIQSPRHLIKEKRETATLKCYPIPRHDTVYWYQQGPGQDPQFLISFYEKMQSDKGSIPDRFSAQQFSDYHSELNMSSLELGDSALYFCASRPQNNEQFFGPGTRLTVL.

The chain is built from TRBV27 and TRBJ1-6, with 9 bases aligning to TRBD1. The CDR3 totals 17 residues. The junction had 10 bases not matched to a gene; V was cut back by 7 bases and J by 3 bases. CDR1 and CDR2 from the germline V gene are MNHEY and SMNVEV (reference sequence). CDR3 amino acids: CASIASRDRVYNSPLHF. The CDR3 region has the DNA TGTGCCAGCATCGCCTCAAGGGACAGGGTCTATAATTCACCCCTCCACTTT.

This clone showed up just a few times. The V call is TRBV2, the J call TRBJ2-1, with 10 bases that match TRBD2. V shed 6 bases and J 6 bases; nucleotides not matched to a gene: 5. Germline CDR1 reads SNHLY; CDR2 reads FYNNEI. This CDR3 contains 14 residues. The CDR3 nucleotides read TGTGCCAGCAGAACGGGACTAGCGTTCAATGAGCAGTTCTTC. It yields the protein CASRTGLAFNEQFF.

The V gene is TRBV6-5, the J gene TRBJ2-3; TRBD2 agrees at 8 bases. V lost 7 bases, J lost 1 base, and 7 bases stayed unmatched. CDR1 and CDR2 from the germline V gene are MNHEY and SVGAGI. This CDR3 has 15 amino acids. The CDR3 protein is CASTENSGGTDTQYF. For the CDR3, the DNA is TGTGCCAGCACCGAGAATAGCGGGGGCACAGATACGCAGTATTTT.

This chain connects TRBV29-1 to TRBJ1-1; D is ambiguous. The germline V gene has CDR1 SQVTM and CDR2 ANQGSEA. The CDR3 contains 14 residues. The germline V and J ends were trimmed by 3 bases and 3 bases, with 14 bases remaining between them. This CDR3 is CSVDFALQYTEAFF. The CDR3 DNA follows: TGCAGCGTTGACTTTGCGCTTCAATACACTGAAGCTTTCTTT.

The rearrangement uses TRBV18 and TRBJ2-7, with TRBD1 identical over 7 bases. Germline CDR1 and CDR2: KGHSH and LQKENI. This CDR3 comprises 18 residues. V trimming: 3 bases; J trimming: 5 bases; junction bases outside the gene matches: 19. The CDR3 DNA sequence: TGTGCCAGCTCACCCAATCCCTTTAAGGGGGCGCGAATCAACGAGCAGTACTTC. Protein product: CASSPNPFKGARINEQYF.

The rearrangement links TRBV6-6 to TRBJ1-1; no firm D call. The CDR3 has 13 amino acids. The germline V gene has CDR1 MNHNY and CDR2 SVGAGI (reference sequence). Trimming left V 2 bases short and J 6 bases short, with 10 bases between. The CDR3 DNA follows: TGTGCCAGCAGTTACCGGGGAGGCGCTGAAGCTTTCTTT. Translated, it gives CASSYRGGAEAFF.

This sequence joins TRBV28 and TRBJ1-5; TRBD1 agrees at 12 bases. V shed 5 bases, J shed 7 bases, and the junction held 6 bases outside the gene matches. Germline CDR1 MDHEN, CDR2 SYDVKM. The CDR3 is 15 amino acids. The CDR3 DNA follows: TGTGCCAGCAGTCTGGGACAGGGGGCTGAGCAGCCCCAGCATTTT. This encodes CASSLGQGAEQPQHF. The variable domain in full, completed from reference TRBV28 and TRBJ1-5, reads DVKVTQSSRYLVKRTGEKVFLECVQDMDHENMFWYRQDPGLGLRLIYFSYDVKMKEKGDIPEGYSVSREKKERFSLILESASTNQTSMYLCASSLGQGAEQPQHFGDGTRLSIL.

This clone was counted between two and nine times. The V call is TRBV5-4, the J call TRBJ2-2; D is perhaps TRBD2 (5 bases). The CDR3 extends over 14 amino acids. V lost 0 bases and J lost 6, with 9 bases in between. The germline V gene has CDR1 SGHNT and CDR2 YYREEE (reference sequence). DNA of the CDR3: TGTGCCAGCAGCTTGGCTGGCGGGCCCGGGGAGCTGTTTTTT. Its translation is CASSLAGGPGELFF.

This clone was found a few times. The V and J genes are TRBV7-3 and TRBJ2-5; 8 bases are a match to TRBD1. CDR3 size: 16 residues. CDR1 is SGHTA, CDR2 FQGTGA, per germline. V dropped 0 bases and J dropped 4; count of bases not matched to a gene: 7. CDR3 nucleotides: TGTGCCAGCAGCTTAACGGGAGCGACAGGGGTAGAGACCCAGTACTTC. It encodes CASSLTGATGVETQYF.

The V call is TRBV9, the J call TRBJ1-1, with TRBD1 matching 8 bases. Germline V gene data show CDR1 as SGDLS and CDR2 as YYNGEE. J gave up 3 bases and V 0 bases, and 7 bases lay outside the gene matches. The CDR3 consists of 16 residues. Written as DNA, the CDR3 is TGTGCCAGCAGCGTAGCGCCAGGGGGCTTGGACACTGAAGCTTTCTTT. It encodes CASSVAPGGLDTEAFF.

CDR3 protein: CASSMSGTGVYGYTF. The CDR3 DNA reads TGTGCCAGCAGTATGTCCGGGACAGGGGTATATGGCTACACCTTC. The chain links TRBV27 to TRBJ1-2; 10 positions agree with TRBD1. V gave up 5 bases and J gave up 5 bases; unmatched junction bases: 8. Germline V gives CDR1 MNHEY, CDR2 SMNVEV (reference sequence). The CDR3 sequence is 15 residues long.

This chain connects TRBV11-1 to TRBJ2-5, with D unresolved. Germline assignment: CDR1 SGHAT and CDR2 FQDESV (reference sequence). CDR3 length: 13 amino acids. The V end was cut by 2 bases, the J end by 2 bases, with 6 bases between. CDR3 protein: CASSLKRQETQYF. The CDR3 nucleotides are TGTGCCAGCAGCTTAAAGCGTCAAGAGACCCAGTACTTC.

The chain has TRBV18 and TRBJ2-1; 11 positions match TRBD2. This CDR3 is 18 amino acids long. The junction had 16 bases not matched to a gene; V was cut back by 2 bases and J by 10 bases. CDR1 KGHSH and CDR2 LQKENI come from the germline V gene. CDR3 amino acids: CASSPALSLAGGRGEQFF. In DNA, the CDR3 is TGTGCCAGCTCACCAGCCCTCTCTCTAGCGGGAGGCCGGGGGGAGCAGTTCTTC.

The rearrangement links TRBV27 to TRBJ2-3; D is undetermined. CDR1 and CDR2 (germline): MNHEY, SMNVEV (reference sequence). The ends were cut back, 5 bases at V and 3 bases at J, with 9 bases in the middle. This CDR3 is built from 13 residues. CDR3 DNA: TGTGCCAGCAGTGGTTACGGTACAGATACGCAGTATTTT. As protein: CASSGYGTDTQYF.

This rearrangement joins TRBV29-1 to TRBJ1-4; D might be TRBD1 (5 bases). This CDR3 is 14 amino acids long. V dropped 4 bases and J dropped 6 bases, with 15 bases sitting between them. Germline values: CDR1 SQVTM, CDR2 ANQGSEA. The CDR3 bases are TGCAGCGTTGGGGTCGGCAGGGTTCATGAAAAACTGTTTTTT. Translated, it gives CSVGVGRVHEKLFF.

The V gene is TRBV28, the J gene TRBJ1-5; tentatively, D is TRBD1 (6 bases). V lost 8 bases to trimming and J lost 7 bases, with 9 bases between them. CDR3 length: 11 residues. The germline CDR1 and CDR2 sequences are MDHEN and SYDVKM. CDR3 coding DNA: TGTGCCAGCGGTAGGGGGCAGCCCCAGCATTTT. This sequence encodes CASGRGQPQHF.

Only a few counts were recorded for this clone. The chain has TRBV6-1 and TRBJ2-1, with 7 bases fitting TRBD2. V lost 1 base and J lost 0; bases outside the gene matches: 0. The CDR3 is 15 amino acids. Germline V CDR1 and CDR2: MNHNS, SASEGT. The CDR3 DNA sequence: TGTGCCAGCAGTGAAGGGGGGGGCTCCTACAATGAGCAGTTCTTC. Amino acids: CASSEGGGSYNEQFF.

Details on this clone: The same CDR3 arises from other DNA sequences in this sample as well. The chain joins TRBV28 to TRBJ2-6; D is ambiguous. Germline V gene lookup returns CDR1 MDHEN and CDR2 SYDVKM. The CDR3 length is 16 residues. V was shortened by 6 bases and J by 4 bases, with 16 bases between the two germline ends. The CDR3 protein is CASSSTESGGANVLTF. CDR3 bases: TGTGCCAGCAGCTCTACAGAGAGTGGCGGGGCCAACGTCCTGACTTTC.

This chain joins TRBV19 and TRBJ2-5; D is perhaps TRBD2 (6 bases). Trimming stripped 6 bases from V and 2 bases from J, with 13 bases between. There are 14 residues in the CDR3. Germline V gene sequence: CDR1 LNHDA, CDR2 SQIVND (reference sequence). As DNA, the CDR3 is TGTGCCAGTAGCGGGGGTGGAGGGCAAGAGACCCAGTACTTC. It encodes CASSGGGGQETQYF.